These 9 T cell receptor beta chains originate from one sample sequenced in a study of T-cell memory formation after mild COVID-19. TCRdb ran MiXCR on the 5' RACE reads and lists one entry per CDR3 protein. The sample lists around 260,000 distinct CDR3 sequences; roughly 17% were seen once. The source material was PBMCs or a T cell subset sorted from them (not recorded which). Receptor source: a man aged 18 to 29 who had mild COVID-19 (a few samples of this study predate the infection). Cell type and time point are not known.

This clonotype was found a few times. This sequence joins TRBV6-5 and TRBJ2-5; 12 positions agree with TRBD2. CDR3 length: 15 residues. CDR1 is MNHEY, CDR2 SVGAGI, per germline. The V and J ends lost 2 bases and 4 bases, in that order; junction bases with no gene match: 2. As DNA, the CDR3 is TGTGCCAGCAGTTACGAGACTAGCGGGAGAGAGACCCAGTACTTC. It codes for CASSYETSGRETQYF.

This clonotype was found a few times. This chain connects TRBV11-1 to TRBJ2-1; possibly TRBD2 for D (5 bases). Trimming took 0 bases from V and 11 from J, leaving 5 bases between them. The CDR3 consists of 11 residues. The germline V gene has CDR1 SGHAT and CDR2 FQDESV (reference sequence). As DNA, the CDR3 is TGTGCCAGCAGCTTAGCCGGGAAGCAGTTCTTC. It translates to CASSLAGKQFF.

This clonotype was detected a few times. The chain employs TRBV7-9 and TRBJ2-3; D is perhaps TRBD1 (6 bases). Trimming cost V 4 bases and J 6 bases, with 14 bases left between them. Germline assignment: CDR1 SEHNR and CDR2 FQNEAQ (reference sequence). The CDR3 totals 14 residues. The CDR3 bases are TGTGCCAGCAGCTCACAGGGATGGCAGGATACGCAGTATTTT. It encodes CASSSQGWQDTQYF.

This sequence joins TRBV20-1 and TRBJ2-5; D gene ambiguous. This CDR3 comprises 12 residues. Germline CDR1 and CDR2: DFQATT and SNEGSKA (reference sequence). Deletions cut 0 bases from V and 9 bases from J, with 11 bases between. The CDR3 nucleotides read TGCAGTGCTAGAGATCCGCTGCTCCCCCAGTACTTC. Its translation is CSARDPLLPQYF.

This clonotype was counted only a few times. This chain joins TRBV5-1 and TRBJ1-2; D ambiguous. This CDR3 is built from 17 residues. Germline CDR1 reads SGHRS; CDR2 reads YFSETQ. V lost 1 base to trimming and J lost 6 bases, with 22 bases between them. The CDR3 region has the DNA TGCGCCAGCAGCTTGATATGGGAAGCTTTCCAACGCCATGGCTACACCTTC. Amino acid sequence: CASSLIWEAFQRHGYTF.

This clonotype was seen only a few times. The gene calls are TRBV4-3 and TRBJ2-7; D might be TRBD2 (6 bases). This CDR3 has 15 residues. V lost 0 bases to trimming and J lost 2 bases, with 11 bases between them. Germline CDR1 is LGHNA and CDR2 is YSLEER. CDR3 nucleotide sequence: TGCGCCAGCAGCCAAGATCAGGGACTCCCCTACGAGCAGTACTTC. Translated, it gives CASSQDQGLPYEQYF.

This chain uses TRBV7-3 with TRBJ2-5, with 11 bases lining up with TRBD2. This CDR3 comprises 17 residues. Germline values: CDR1 SGHTA, CDR2 FQGTGA. With 2 bases clipped from V and 5 bases from J, the junction kept 10 bases outside the gene matches. The DNA of the CDR3 is TGTGCCAGCAGCTTAGCGTCCCTAGCGGGGGGCTCGGAGACCCAGTACTTC. Translated, it gives CASSLASLAGGSETQYF. Full variable domain (outside the CDR3, taken from reference TRBV7-3 and TRBJ2-5): GAGVSQTPSNKVTEKGKYVELRCDPISGHTALYWYRQSLGQGPEFLIYFQGTGAADDSGLPNDRFFAVRPEGSVSTLKIQRTERGDSAVYLCASSLASLAGGSETQYFGPGTRLLVL.

The chain couples TRBV3-1 to TRBJ1-2; D is unclear. The CDR3 consists of 13 residues. Germline values: CDR1 LGHDT, CDR2 YNNKEL (reference sequence). V dropped 2 bases and J dropped 5 bases, with 9 bases sitting between them. As DNA, the CDR3 is TGTGCCAGCAGCCAATCGGAAGGTTATGGCTACACCTTC. It encodes CASSQSEGYGYTF.

The V and J genes are TRBV6-5 and TRBJ2-3; D might be TRBD1 (6 bases). The V end lost 6 bases, the J end lost 3 bases, and 13 bases lay between the germline ends. CDR1 is MNHEY and CDR2 is SVGAGI in the germline V gene. This CDR3 has 14 amino acids. For the CDR3, the DNA is TGTGCCAGCAGACGATCAGGGGTAACAGATACGCAGTATTTT. Protein: CASRRSGVTDTQYF.